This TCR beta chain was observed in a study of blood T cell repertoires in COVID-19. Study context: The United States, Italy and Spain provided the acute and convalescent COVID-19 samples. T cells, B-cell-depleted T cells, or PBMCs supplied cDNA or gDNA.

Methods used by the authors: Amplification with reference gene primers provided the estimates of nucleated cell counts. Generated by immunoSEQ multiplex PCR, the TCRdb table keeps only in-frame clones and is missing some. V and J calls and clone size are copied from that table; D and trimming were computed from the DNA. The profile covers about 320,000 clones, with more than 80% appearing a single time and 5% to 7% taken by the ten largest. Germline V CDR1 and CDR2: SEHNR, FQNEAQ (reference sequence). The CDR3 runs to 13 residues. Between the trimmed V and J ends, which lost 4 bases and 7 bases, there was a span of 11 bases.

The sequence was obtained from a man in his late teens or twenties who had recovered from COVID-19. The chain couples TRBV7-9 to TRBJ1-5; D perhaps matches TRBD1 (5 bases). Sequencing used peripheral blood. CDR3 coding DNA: TGTGCCAGCAGCTCGCAGGGTGCCCAGCCCCAGCATTTT. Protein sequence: CASSSQGAQPQHF.